This T cell receptor beta chain was captured by sequencing in a study of T cell responses to AZD1222 COVID-19 vaccine. Overall study findings and caveats: Just 5 to 7 AZD1222 recipients were seropositive at baseline. Scientists sampled the repertoires only once the peak T cell response had passed. Spike as a whole was targeted by vaccine-associated CD4 TCRs, dominant at 160-218 and 743-854. It should be noted that donors were predominantly white British and more often female, and clonal diversity was possibly underestimated.

The CDR3 is 16 amino acids. The germline CDR1 and CDR2 sequences are MGHRA and YSYEKL. V dropped 0 bases and J dropped 2; count of bases not matched to a gene: 5. Assay used: immunoSEQ multiplex PCR; TCRdb lists only in-frame clones, some missing. The sample shows more than 100,000 clones, 93% of them seen only once. About this clone: Its antigen is currently unknown.

This chain connects TRBV4-1 to TRBJ2-7, with 9 bases matching TRBD2. This receptor was identified in an adult who received the AZD1222 COVID-19 vaccine. The sequencing used peripheral blood, collected 28 days after the second AZD1222 dose. As DNA, the CDR3 is TGCGCCAGCAGCCAAGATCTGAGCGGGGGGACCTACGAGCAGTACTTC. This sequence encodes CASSQDLSGGTYEQYF.